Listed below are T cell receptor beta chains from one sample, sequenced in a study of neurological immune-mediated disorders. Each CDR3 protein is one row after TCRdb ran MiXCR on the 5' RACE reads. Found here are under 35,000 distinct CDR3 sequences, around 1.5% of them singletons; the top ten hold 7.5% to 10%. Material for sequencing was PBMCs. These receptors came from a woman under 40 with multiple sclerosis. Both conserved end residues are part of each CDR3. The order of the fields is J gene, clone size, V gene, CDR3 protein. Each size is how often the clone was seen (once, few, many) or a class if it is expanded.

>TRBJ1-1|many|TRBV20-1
CSASTNTEAFF
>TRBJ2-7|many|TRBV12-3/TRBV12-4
CASSFFGYEQYF
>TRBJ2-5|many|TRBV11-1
CASSLGLKETQYF
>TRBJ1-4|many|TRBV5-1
CASSLRPATNEKLFF
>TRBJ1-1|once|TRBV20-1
CSDRVNKDTEAFF
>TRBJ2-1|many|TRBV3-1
CASSQVWNGISEQFF
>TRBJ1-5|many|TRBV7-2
CASSLGAGYQPQHF
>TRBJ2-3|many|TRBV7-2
CASSLAGLADTQYF
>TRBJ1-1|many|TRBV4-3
CASSQEGQGGAEAFF
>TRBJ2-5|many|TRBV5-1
CASSLALGGRETQYF
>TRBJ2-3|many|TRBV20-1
CSAGGAGGSSTDTQYF
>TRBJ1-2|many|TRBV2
CASSYRQGHYGYTF
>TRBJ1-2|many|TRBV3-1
CASSRLKGQSNYGYTF
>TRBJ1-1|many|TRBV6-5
CASSYRGQAENTEAFF
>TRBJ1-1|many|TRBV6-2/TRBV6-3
CASSKTPGLLNTEAFF